This T cell receptor (beta chain) was observed in a study of technical replicates of blood from a few donors. Generated by immunoSEQ multiplex PCR, the TCRdb table keeps only in-frame clones and is missing some. The sample yields approximately 80,000 clones, 75% to 95% seen once. The V end was cut by 4 bases, the J end by 4 bases, with 7 bases between. The CDR3 is made up of 12 amino acids. The germline gives CDR1 SGHTA, CDR2 FQGNSA. This chain links TRBV7-2 with TRBJ1-2, with a tentative D call TRBD1 (6 bases). What was sequenced was T cells isolated from PBMCs. The TCR comes from a human donor in good health. This CDR3 is CASSSDSYGYTF. In nucleotides, the CDR3 is TGTGCCAGCAGCTCGGACAGCTATGGCTACACCTTC.